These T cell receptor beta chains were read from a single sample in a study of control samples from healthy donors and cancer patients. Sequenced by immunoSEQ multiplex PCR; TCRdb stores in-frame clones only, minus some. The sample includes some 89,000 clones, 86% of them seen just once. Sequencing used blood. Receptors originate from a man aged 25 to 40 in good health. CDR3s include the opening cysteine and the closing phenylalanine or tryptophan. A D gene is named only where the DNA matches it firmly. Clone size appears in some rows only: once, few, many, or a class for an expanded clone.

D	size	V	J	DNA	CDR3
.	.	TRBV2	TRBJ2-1	TGTGCCAGCAGTCTCGTCGGGGGCAATGAGCAGTTCTTC	CASSLVGGNEQFF
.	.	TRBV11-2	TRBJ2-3	TGTGCCAGCAGCTCTTCGGTCACAGATACGCAGTATTTT	CASSSSVTDTQYF
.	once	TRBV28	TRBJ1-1	TGTGCCAGCAGCCTTACAAAGAACACTGAAGCTTTCTTT	CASSLTKNTEAFF
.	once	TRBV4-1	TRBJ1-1	TGCGCCAGCAGCCACGGGGGGGCTGAAGCTTTCTTT	CASSHGGAEAFF
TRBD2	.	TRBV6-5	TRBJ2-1	TGTGCCAGCAGTTACCGGGGCGGGGGGTACAATGAGCAGTTCTTC	CASSYRGGGYNEQFF
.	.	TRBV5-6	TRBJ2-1	TGTGCCAGCAGCTTGGAAGGCTTGGCGGCGAGCTCCTACAATGAGCAGTTCTTC	CASSLEGLAASSYNEQFF
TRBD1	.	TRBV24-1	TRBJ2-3	TGTGCCACCAATGTCAGAGGGGGCGGCACAGATACGCAGTATTTT	CATNVRGGGTDTQYF
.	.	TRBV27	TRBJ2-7	TGTGCCAGCAGTTTTTCTTCAGGCGAGCAGTACTTC	CASSFSSGEQYF
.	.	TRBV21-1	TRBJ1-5	TGTGCCAGCAGCAGTTGTGATAGCAATCAGCCCCAGCATTTT	CASSSCDSNQPQHF
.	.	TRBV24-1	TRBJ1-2	TGTGCCACCTCAGAGGGATTAGCTAACTATGGCTACACCTTC	CATSEGLANYGYTF
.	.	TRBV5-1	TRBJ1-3	TGCGCCAGCAGCTTGGACAGGGATAACACCATATATTTT	CASSLDRDNTIYF
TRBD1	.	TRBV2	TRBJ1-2	TGTGCCAGCAGTAAGACAGGGGCGGGCGGCTACACCTTC	CASSKTGAGGYTF
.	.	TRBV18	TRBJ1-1	TGTGCCAGCTCACCGGACATGAACACTGAAGCTTTCTTT	CASSPDMNTEAFF
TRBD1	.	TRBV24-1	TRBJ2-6	TGTGCCACCAGCGAGGGGGCTGCTGGGGCCAACGTCCTGACTTTC	CATSEGAAGANVLTF
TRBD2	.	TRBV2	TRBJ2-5	TGTGCCAGCGGTAATAGCGGGGTGTACCAAGAGACCCAGTACTTC	CASGNSGVYQETQYF
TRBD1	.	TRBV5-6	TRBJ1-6	TGTGCCAGCAGCCGCGGACAGGCTGATAATTCACCCCTCCACTTT	CASSRGQADNSPLHF
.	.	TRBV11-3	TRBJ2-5	TGTGCCAGCAGCTTAGCTCCAGGGGTGGAAGAGACCCAGTACTTC	CASSLAPGVEETQYF
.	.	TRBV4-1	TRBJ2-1	TGCGCCAGCAGCCAAGTAATCCAGACCTACAATGAGCAGTTCTTC	CASSQVIQTYNEQFF
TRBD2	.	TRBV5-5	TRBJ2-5	TGTGCCAGCAGCGAGACTAGCGGGGGGGAGACCCAGTACTTC	CASSETSGGETQYF
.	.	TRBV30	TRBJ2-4	TGTGCCTGCAAGACTGACCGCGAAAACATTCAGTACTTC	CACKTDRENIQYF
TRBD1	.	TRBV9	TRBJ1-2	TGTGCCAGCAGCGAGGAGGACAGGGAGGACTATGGCTACACCTTC	CASSEEDREDYGYTF
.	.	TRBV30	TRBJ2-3	TGTGCCTTACAGGGTGGGTCAACAGATACGCAGTATTTT	CALQGGSTDTQYF
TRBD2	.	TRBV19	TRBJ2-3	TGTGCCAGCAACAAGGGGAGGGTTGGCACAGATACGCAGTATTTT	CASNKGRVGTDTQYF
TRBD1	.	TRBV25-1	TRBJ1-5	TGTGCCAGCAGCCCTGGGGGACAGGGGGAGAATCAGCCCCAGCATTTT	CASSPGGQGENQPQHF
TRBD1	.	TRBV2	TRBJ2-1	TGTGCCAGCAGTGTAGGGGGCGGATTTAATGAGCAGTTCTTC	CASSVGGGFNEQFF
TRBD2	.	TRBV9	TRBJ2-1	TGTGCCAGCGCCGGGGGGGGCCCCGGCGAGCAGTTCTTC	CASAGGGPGEQFF